These T cell receptor beta chains were read from a single sample in a study of blood T cell repertoires in COVID-19. This table comes from immunoSEQ multiplex PCR, and its TCRdb copy is limited to in-frame clones, with some not included. The sample records roughly 250,000 clones, about nine tenths being singletons. The sample was peripheral blood. The receptors stem from a young woman with COVID-19, enrolled during active disease. Both conserved end residues are part of each CDR3. D genes are given only for firm matches. Where a row states a size, it is once, few, many or the class of an expanded clone; other rows omit it.

clone_size d_call j_call v_call cdr3_aa
NA TRBD2 TRBJ2-7 TRBV6-5 CASNAGLAYEQYF
NA TRBD2 TRBJ2-1 TRBV30 CAWRPGLVYPEQFF
NA TRBD1 TRBJ2-7 TRBV3-1/TRBV3-2 CASSLGQGGEQYF
NA NA TRBJ2-2 TRBV11-2 CASSLAIQARTGELFF
NA TRBD2 TRBJ2-1 TRBV7-8 CASSSPTSGVPNEQFF
once TRBD1 TRBJ1-3 TRBV7-9 CASSAIPGQRPGNTIYF
NA TRBD2 TRBJ2-2 TRBV11-2 CASSRRTSGGLGELFF
few TRBD2 TRBJ2-5 TRBV6-6 CASSYRLAGGQETQYF
NA NA TRBJ2-7 TRBV29-1 CSVARTYEQYF
NA TRBD1 TRBJ1-2 TRBV18 CASSLGQGNAYGYTF
NA TRBD2 TRBJ2-7 TRBV6-2/TRBV6-3 CASSYSLAGGLEHYEQYF
NA NA TRBJ1-2 TRBV19 CASSMVGRASGYTF
once TRBD1 TRBJ1-4 TRBV5-1 CASSQGAGEKLFF
NA TRBD1 TRBJ2-7 TRBV9 CASSGIPFDRGDEQYF
NA TRBD2 TRBJ2-1 TRBV14 CASSPQFSGGVYNEQFF
NA NA TRBJ1-6 TRBV3-1/TRBV3-2 CASSQDWGGPYNSPLHF
NA NA TRBJ2-2 TRBV24-1 CATGGANTGELFF
NA TRBD2 TRBJ2-1 TRBV9 CASSVEGLAGSPLGQFF
NA TRBD1 TRBJ2-1 TRBV11-3 CASSWADRDNEQFF
once NA TRBJ1-6 TRBV27 CASSAQAYRLNSPLHF
once NA TRBJ1-2 TRBV21-1 CASSGRQGVFGYTF
once NA TRBJ1-2 TRBV9 CASSVVMQVKYGYTF
NA NA TRBJ2-4 TRBV18 CASSPAGKDIQYF
NA TRBD2 TRBJ2-1 TRBV4-2 CASSQVAGVTYGDNEQFF
NA TRBD1 TRBJ1-2 TRBV5-1 CASSRGTGNYGYTF
NA NA TRBJ1-6 TRBV6-2/TRBV6-3 CASSSPYSYNSPLHF
NA TRBD1 TRBJ2-7 TRBV6-6 CASSRTGIYEQYF
NA TRBD1 TRBJ1-2 TRBV2 CASRDRNYGYTF
NA TRBD1 TRBJ2-2 TRBV19 CASQTPGGRAGELFF
NA NA TRBJ1-1 TRBV11-3 CASSLRTVNTEAFF
NA NA TRBJ2-5 TRBV10-3 CAISAPRLGTIQETQYF
NA NA TRBJ2-1 TRBV19 CASSIMTISSYNEQFF
once TRBD1 TRBJ2-7 TRBV18 CASSQDDRGKNEQYF
once NA TRBJ2-7 TRBV6-5 CAINIPGVAREQYF
NA NA TRBJ1-3 TRBV7-9 CASSLMAVQGGNTIYF
NA NA TRBJ2-3 TRBV5-1 CASSLGQGGPTDTQYF
many TRBD1 TRBJ1-3 TRBV5-1 CASRETGGFLYF
NA NA TRBJ2-2 TRBV29-1 CSSPRAEELFF
NA TRBD1 TRBJ2-7 TRBV27 CASSLIGGQGVSYEQYF
NA TRBD1 TRBJ1-5 TRBV10-2 CASSPGGPQHF
NA TRBD1 TRBJ1-1 TRBV5-1 CASSSWTGPMNTEAFF